A selection of T cell receptor beta chains follows, all from one sample in a study of regulatory T cells in long-lasting Graves disease. From the multiplex PCR reads, TCRdb called clonotypes with MiXCR, one entry per CDR3 protein. The sample has 700,000 or so distinct CDR3 sequences, about 30% seen once. Sequences were derived from peripheral blood mononuclear cells (PBMCs), sampled when the disease was refractory, from a patient treated with antithyroid drugs. Every receptor here comes from a female donor with Graves disease. CDR3s include the opening cysteine and the closing phenylalanine or tryptophan. Each record gives: D gene, clone size, CDR3 length, J gene, V gene, CDR3 DNA, CDR3 protein. D genes are given only for firm matches. Size values are once, few and many counts, or a class for expanded clones, and some rows have none.

TRBD2 few 14 TRBJ2-7 TRBV20-1 TGCAGTGCGACAACAGCGGGAGGAGGGTACGAGCAGTACTTC CSATTAGGGYEQYF
TRBD1 - 16 TRBJ2-7 TRBV6-5 TGTGCCAGCAGTTACAGGGGAGACAGGGTCTCCCACGAGCAGTACTTC CASSYRGDRVSHEQYF
- - 15 TRBJ2-7 TRBV9 TGTGCCAGCAGCGTAGGCGGCAGGCCCTCCTACGAGCAGTACTTC CASSVGGRPSYEQYF
TRBD2 few 15 TRBJ2-4 TRBV2 TGTGCCAGCAGTCCGGGGGGGGATCGGAGAAACATTCAGTACTTC CASSPGGDRRNIQYF
- few 15 TRBJ1-4 TRBV5-1 TGCGCCAGCAGCTACGATACAAACAGGGTAGAGAAACTGTTTTTT CASSYDTNRVEKLFF
- many 14 TRBJ2-5 TRBV20-1 TGCAGTGCTAGGGCAGCACTTCCCGGGGAGACCCAGTACTTC CSARAALPGETQYF
- few 14 TRBJ1-1 TRBV3-1 TGTGCCAGCAGCCGGAGGTACGGTAACGCTGAAGCTTTCTTT CASSRRYGNAEAFF
TRBD1 few 16 TRBJ1-4 TRBV15 TGTGCCACCAGCAGACCTCTGACAGGGGGAGTTGAAAAACTGTTTTTT CATSRPLTGGVEKLFF
- few 15 TRBJ2-2 TRBV4-2 TGTGCCAGCAGCCGGGGTAGCTCGAACACCGGGGAGCTGTTTTTT CASSRGSSNTGELFF
- few 19 TRBJ1-1 TRBV6-2/TRBV6-3 TGTGCCAGCAGTTACTCGATCGGGGGGAAGCGGCAAATGAACACTGAAGCTTTCTTT CASSYSIGGKRQMNTEAFF